Listed below are T cell receptor beta chains from one sample, sequenced in a study of B cell selection in AIRE deficiency. Data came from immunoSEQ multiplex PCR; TCRdb stores just in-frame clones and leaves some out. The repertoire holds some 14,000 clones, with roughly 91% as singletons. The sequenced material came from Tregs sorted from PBMCs. These receptor sequences come from a human donor with AIRE deficiency. The CDR3 runs from the conserved cysteine through the conserved F or W. Each record gives: D gene, V gene, clone size, J gene, CDR3 protein, CDR3 DNA. D genes are given only for firm matches. Size is omitted from some rows. Given values are once, few, many or a class for expanded clones.

d_call: TRBD2
v_call: TRBV2
clone_size: -
j_call: TRBJ2-7
cdr3_aa: CASSGTSGTYEQYF
cdr3_nt: TGTGCCAGCAGTGGGACTAGCGGTACCTACGAGCAGTACTTC

d_call: -
v_call: TRBV9
clone_size: -
j_call: TRBJ1-3
cdr3_aa: CASSYSPPDSSGNTIYF
cdr3_nt: TGTGCCAGCAGCTATTCGCCTCCCGACAGCTCTGGAAACACCATATATTTT

d_call: -
v_call: TRBV19
clone_size: -
j_call: TRBJ1-1
cdr3_aa: CASSIRTGAGTEAFF
cdr3_nt: TGTGCCAGTAGCATAAGGACGGGGGCCGGCACTGAAGCTTTCTTT

d_call: -
v_call: TRBV18
clone_size: -
j_call: TRBJ1-6
cdr3_aa: CASSPADSYNSPLHF
cdr3_nt: TGTGCCAGCTCACCGGCGGACTCCTATAATTCACCCCTCCACTTT

d_call: -
v_call: TRBV7-8
clone_size: -
j_call: TRBJ1-1
cdr3_aa: CASNPPNTEAFF
cdr3_nt: TGTGCCAGCAACCCACCGAACACTGAAGCTTTCTTT

d_call: TRBD1
v_call: TRBV5-6
clone_size: -
j_call: TRBJ2-7
cdr3_aa: CASSRQGTEQYF
cdr3_nt: TGTGCCAGCAGCCGACAGGGCACCGAGCAGTACTTC

d_call: TRBD2
v_call: TRBV7-3
clone_size: -
j_call: TRBJ2-1
cdr3_aa: CASSRRQGLAGQQFF
cdr3_nt: TGTGCCAGCAGCCGGAGGCAGGGACTAGCGGGTCAGCAGTTCTTC

d_call: -
v_call: TRBV4-2
clone_size: -
j_call: TRBJ1-1
cdr3_aa: CASSQDLGYEAFF
cdr3_nt: TGTGCCAGCAGCCAAGATCTTGGGTATGAAGCTTTCTTT

d_call: -
v_call: TRBV5-6
clone_size: -
j_call: TRBJ1-2
cdr3_aa: CASSAGGQFEGTF
cdr3_nt: TGTGCCAGCAGCGCCGGCGGACAGTTCGAGGGCACCTTC

d_call: TRBD2
v_call: TRBV7-2
clone_size: -
j_call: TRBJ2-3
cdr3_aa: CASSLAGTSGRNTQYF
cdr3_nt: TGTGCCAGCAGCTTAGCTGGGACTAGCGGGAGGAATACGCAGTATTTT

d_call: -
v_call: TRBV5-1
clone_size: -
j_call: TRBJ1-2
cdr3_aa: CASKKTTGQNYGYTF
cdr3_nt: TGCGCCAGCAAAAAAACCACCGGACAGAACTATGGCTACACCTTC

d_call: -
v_call: TRBV7-2
clone_size: -
j_call: TRBJ2-1
cdr3_aa: CASRRMNNYNEQFF
cdr3_nt: TGTGCCAGCAGGAGGATGAACAACTACAATGAGCAGTTCTTC

d_call: TRBD2
v_call: TRBV6-5
clone_size: -
j_call: TRBJ2-7
cdr3_aa: CASSYLGTSGYEQYF
cdr3_nt: TGTGCCAGCAGTTACCTGGGGACTAGCGGCTACGAGCAGTACTTC

d_call: -
v_call: TRBV20-1
clone_size: -
j_call: TRBJ2-3
cdr3_aa: CSAKDPDTQYF
cdr3_nt: TGCAGTGCTAAGGACCCAGATACGCAGTATTTT

d_call: -
v_call: TRBV6-5
clone_size: few
j_call: TRBJ1-2
cdr3_aa: CASNHRRGEDGYTF
cdr3_nt: TGTGCCAGCAACCATAGACGGGGGGAGGATGGCTACACCTTC

d_call: -
v_call: TRBV6-1
clone_size: -
j_call: TRBJ2-2
cdr3_aa: CASSDFSFTGELFF
cdr3_nt: TGTGCCAGCAGTGATTTCAGTTTCACCGGGGAGCTGTTTTTT

d_call: -
v_call: TRBV5-4
clone_size: -
j_call: TRBJ1-2
cdr3_aa: CASNSRGYGGYTF
cdr3_nt: TGTGCCAGCAACTCACGGGGATACGGGGGCTACACCTTC

d_call: -
v_call: TRBV16
clone_size: -
j_call: TRBJ2-7
cdr3_aa: CASSQGPPGHEQYF
cdr3_nt: TGTGCCAGCAGCCAAGGACCCCCAGGGCACGAGCAGTACTTC

d_call: TRBD1
v_call: TRBV6-5
clone_size: -
j_call: TRBJ1-5
cdr3_aa: CASSRQGWYQPQHF
cdr3_nt: TGTGCCAGCAGTCGACAGGGCTGGTATCAGCCCCAGCATTTT

d_call: TRBD1
v_call: TRBV28
clone_size: -
j_call: TRBJ2-5
cdr3_aa: CASSIQERGTGRETQYF
cdr3_nt: TGTGCCAGCAGTATTCAAGAAAGAGGGACAGGGAGGGAGACCCAGTACTTC

d_call: -
v_call: TRBV11-2
clone_size: -
j_call: TRBJ2-1
cdr3_aa: CASSLVVPARRRPNEQFF
cdr3_nt: TGTGCCAGCAGCTTAGTGGTGCCGGCTAGAAGGCGCCCTAATGAGCAGTTCTTC

d_call: -
v_call: TRBV5-1
clone_size: -
j_call: TRBJ1-1
cdr3_aa: CASSFRATATEAFF
cdr3_nt: TGCGCCAGCAGCTTCAGGGCCACGGCCACTGAAGCTTTCTTT

d_call: -
v_call: TRBV4-3
clone_size: -
j_call: TRBJ1-2
cdr3_aa: CASSTSSSYSGGYTF
cdr3_nt: TGCGCCAGCAGTACATCCAGTAGCTACAGCGGGGGCTACACCTTC

d_call: -
v_call: TRBV4-3
clone_size: -
j_call: TRBJ1-4
cdr3_aa: CASSQSTVDEKLFF
cdr3_nt: TGCGCCAGCAGCCAATCCACCGTGGATGAAAAACTGTTTTTT

d_call: -
v_call: TRBV29-1
clone_size: -
j_call: TRBJ2-3
cdr3_aa: CSVRVRTDTQYF
cdr3_nt: TGCAGCGTCAGGGTCCGCACAGATACGCAGTATTTT

d_call: TRBD2
v_call: TRBV6-1
clone_size: -
j_call: TRBJ2-2
cdr3_aa: CASSGRAGAGTGELFF
cdr3_nt: TGTGCCAGCAGTGGCCGAGCGGGAGCGGGAACCGGGGAGCTGTTTTTT

d_call: TRBD2
v_call: TRBV6-1
clone_size: -
j_call: TRBJ2-5
cdr3_aa: CASSASGRAYETQYF
cdr3_nt: TGTGCCAGCAGTGCTAGCGGGAGGGCCTATGAGACCCAGTACTTC

d_call: -
v_call: TRBV6-5
clone_size: once
j_call: TRBJ2-2
cdr3_aa: CASSYGDFPFRELFF
cdr3_nt: TGTGCCAGCAGTTATGGGGACTTCCCCTTCCGGGAGCTGTTTTTT

d_call: -
v_call: TRBV12-5
clone_size: few
j_call: TRBJ2-2
cdr3_aa: CASGFGPGELFF
cdr3_nt: TGTGCTAGTGGTTTTGGACCCGGGGAGCTGTTTTTT

d_call: TRBD1
v_call: TRBV4-2
clone_size: -
j_call: TRBJ1-5
cdr3_aa: CASSRVDRGGNQPQHF
cdr3_nt: TGTGCCAGCAGCCGGGTAGACAGGGGAGGCAATCAGCCCCAGCATTTT

d_call: -
v_call: TRBV7-9
clone_size: -
j_call: TRBJ2-7
cdr3_aa: CASSLVVHEQYF
cdr3_nt: TGTGCCAGCAGCTTAGTAGTCCACGAGCAGTACTTC

d_call: TRBD1
v_call: TRBV30
clone_size: -
j_call: TRBJ1-2
cdr3_aa: CAWRDRGHRDYGYTF
cdr3_nt: TGTGCCTGGAGGGACAGGGGGCATCGGGACTATGGCTACACCTTC

d_call: -
v_call: TRBV7-7
clone_size: -
j_call: TRBJ2-6
cdr3_aa: CASSLEPKCQSRANVLTF
cdr3_nt: TGTGCCAGCAGCTTGGAACCTAAGTGCCAAAGTCGGGCCAACGTCCTGACTTTC

d_call: -
v_call: TRBV7-2
clone_size: -
j_call: TRBJ2-1
cdr3_aa: CASSTGTSRRDEQFF
cdr3_nt: TGTGCCAGCAGCACCGGGACTTCACGACGGGATGAGCAGTTCTTC

d_call: -
v_call: TRBV7-2
clone_size: -
j_call: TRBJ2-5
cdr3_aa: CASSPPKETQYF
cdr3_nt: TGTGCCAGCAGCCCCCCCAAGGAGACCCAGTACTTC

d_call: TRBD1
v_call: TRBV19
clone_size: -
j_call: TRBJ2-3
cdr3_aa: CASRNRGRATDTQYF
cdr3_nt: TGTGCCAGTAGAAACAGGGGGCGGGCAACAGATACGCAGTATTTT

d_call: TRBD2
v_call: TRBV5-1
clone_size: -
j_call: TRBJ2-5
cdr3_aa: CASSLDVTSGRVRQETQYF
cdr3_nt: TGCGCCAGCAGCTTGGATGTAACTAGCGGGAGGGTAAGGCAAGAGACCCAGTACTTC

d_call: -
v_call: TRBV5-6
clone_size: -
j_call: TRBJ1-1
cdr3_aa: CASKPGRWRNTEAFF
cdr3_nt: TGTGCCAGCAAGCCGGGACGGTGGAGGAACACTGAAGCTTTCTTT

d_call: -
v_call: TRBV20-1
clone_size: -
j_call: TRBJ2-3
cdr3_aa: CSAHRLDTQYF
cdr3_nt: TGCAGTGCCCACCGTCTAGATACGCAGTATTTT

d_call: -
v_call: TRBV6-5
clone_size: -
j_call: TRBJ2-6
cdr3_aa: CASTGAISGANVLTF
cdr3_nt: TGTGCCAGCACCGGGGCTATCTCTGGGGCCAACGTCCTGACTTTC

d_call: -
v_call: TRBV21-1
clone_size: -
j_call: TRBJ2-7
cdr3_aa: CASSTGFSYEQYF
cdr3_nt: TGTGCCAGCAGCACAGGGTTCTCCTACGAGCAGTACTTC

d_call: TRBD1
v_call: TRBV7-2
clone_size: -
j_call: TRBJ1-2
cdr3_aa: CASSLGVTGIYGYTF
cdr3_nt: TGTGCCAGCAGCTTAGGCGTGACAGGGATCTATGGCTACACCTTC

d_call: TRBD1
v_call: TRBV7-8
clone_size: -
j_call: TRBJ2-7
cdr3_aa: CASSPGTGRYEQYF
cdr3_nt: TGTGCCAGCAGCCCCGGGACAGGGAGGTACGAGCAGTACTTC

d_call: -
v_call: TRBV5-8
clone_size: -
j_call: TRBJ1-1
cdr3_aa: CASSSNLRGKNTEAFF
cdr3_nt: TGTGCCAGCAGCTCCAACCTACGGGGAAAGAACACTGAAGCTTTCTTT

d_call: -
v_call: TRBV19
clone_size: -
j_call: TRBJ2-3
cdr3_aa: CASSRHSLSSTDTQYF
cdr3_nt: TGTGCCAGTAGTAGGCACAGCCTATCTAGCACAGATACGCAGTATTTT

d_call: -
v_call: TRBV5-1
clone_size: -
j_call: TRBJ2-3
cdr3_aa: CASSLTWGRIASTDTQYF
cdr3_nt: TGCGCCAGCAGCCTGACATGGGGACGGATAGCGAGCACAGATACGCAGTATTTT

d_call: TRBD1
v_call: TRBV6-6
clone_size: -
j_call: TRBJ1-5
cdr3_aa: CASTQGAGPQHF
cdr3_nt: TGTGCCAGCACCCAGGGGGCTGGACCCCAGCATTTT

d_call: -
v_call: TRBV18
clone_size: -
j_call: TRBJ2-3
cdr3_aa: CASSIVADTQYF
cdr3_nt: TGTGCCAGCTCAATCGTCGCAGATACGCAGTATTTT

d_call: -
v_call: TRBV28
clone_size: -
j_call: TRBJ1-4
cdr3_aa: CASSPPTGTANEKLFF
cdr3_nt: TGTGCCAGCAGTCCGCCGACAGGCACAGCTAATGAAAAACTGTTTTTT